This TCR beta chain came from a study of T cells in Graves' hyperthyroidism and ophthalmopathy. It was uncontrolled infection, other autoimmune disease, pregnancy or lactation that excluded patients. Amplification of TCR beta CDR3 regions used RNA as the template. The TCR CDR3 first-round RT-PCR relied on the HTBI primer set. TCRdb passed the multiplex PCR reads through MiXCR, listing each CDR3 protein once. Here the sample spans approximately 700,000 distinct CDR3 sequences, roughly 46% being singletons. J lost 7 bases, V lost 5 bases, and 12 bases had no gene match. Germline assignment: CDR1 SEHNR and CDR2 FQNEAQ (reference sequence). The CDR3 spans 15 residues.

This clonotype originated in an adult man with Graves' disease, either hyperthyroidism or ophthalmopathy (not recorded which). The rearrangement joins TRBV7-9 to TRBJ1-2, with 8 nucleotides matching TRBD1. Input material: peripheral blood or thyroid tissue (not recorded which). The DNA of the CDR3 is TGTGCCAGCAGCCCCAGCGGACAGGGATTATTTGGCTACACCTTC. Protein product: CASSPSGQGLFGYTF. Together with reference TRBV7-9 and TRBJ1-2, the CDR3 gives the full variable domain: DTGVSQNPRHKITKRGQNVTFRCDPISEHNRLYWYRQTLGQGPEFLTYFQNEAQLEKSRLLSDRFSAERPKGSFSTLEIQRTEQGDSAMYLCASSPSGQGLFGYTFGSGTRLTVV.